These 27 T cell receptor beta chains share one sample of origin, sequenced in a study of beta chain features in type 1 diabetes. The entirety of the isolated RNA underwent reverse transcription, so expressed TCRB transcripts were sequenced. The assay was immunoSEQ multiplex PCR, and TCRdb's table has in-frame clones only and misses some. The sample holds a few hundred thousand clones, about 25% seen once. Sequenced sample: central memory CD4+ T cells from blood. The receptors here all came from a man younger than 45 in good health.

This clone was detected only a few times. V gene TRBV6-1 combines with J gene TRBJ1-4; D gene unclear. V lost 5 bases and J lost 6, with 13 bases in between. The CDR3 has 14 amino acids. The germline V gene encodes CDR1 MNHNS and CDR2 SASEGT. The CDR3 region has the DNA TGTGCCAGCAGTCGGTTACAAGAGGATGAAAAACTGTTTTTT. It encodes CASSRLQEDEKLFF.

This clone was seen a few times. The genes are TRBV5-4 and TRBJ2-5; the D is unclear. The CDR3 runs 13 residues. Trimming shortened V by 4 bases and J by 3 bases, and 10 bases separated the two germline ends. Germline values: CDR1 SGHNT, CDR2 YYREEE (reference sequence). CDR3 DNA: TGTGCCAGCAGCCCACCGACGGAAGAGACCCAGTACTTC. This encodes CASSPPTEETQYF.

This clone was found a few times. This sample includes further DNA sequences coding for the same CDR3. The chain links TRBV7-2 to TRBJ2-7; the D is unclear. CDR3 length: 15 amino acids. Germline values: CDR1 SGHTA, CDR2 FQGNSA. V lost 2 bases and J lost 0, with 11 bases in between. CDR3 in DNA: TGTGCCAGCAGCTTAACGTCAGGAAGCTCCTACGAGCAGTACTTC. Protein sequence: CASSLTSGSSYEQYF.

The V and J genes are TRBV5-4 and TRBJ2-3, with D perhaps matching TRBD2 (5 bases). The CDR3 runs 14 residues. The V end was cut by 2 bases, the J end by 4 bases, with 11 bases between. Germline V gives CDR1 SGHNT, CDR2 YYREEE (reference sequence). CDR3 nucleotides: TGTGCCAGCAGCTTTATCCTAGCCGCAGATACGCAGTATTTT. Translated: CASSFILAADTQYF.

This clone was observed many times. V usage is TRBV18 and J usage is TRBJ2-3, with TRBD2 matching 9 bases. The CDR3 runs 15 residues. Unmatched junction bases numbered 4, after V lost 2 bases and J lost 4 bases. The germline gives CDR1 KGHSH, CDR2 LQKENI. CDR3 region: CASSPTSGWPDTQYF. In DNA, the CDR3 is TGTGCCAGCTCACCAACTAGCGGGTGGCCAGATACGCAGTATTTT.

This clone came up a few times. CDR3 bases: TGTGCCAGCAGTGAATGGACTAGTCGCAACTACGAGCAGTACTTC. Amino acid sequence: CASSEWTSRNYEQYF. The chain employs TRBV2 and TRBJ2-7; 7 positions match TRBD2. Germline V CDR1 and CDR2: SNHLY, FYNNEI. Trimming removed 2 bases from V and 3 bases from J; junction bases left unmatched: 7. The CDR3 has 15 amino acids.

The gene calls are TRBV15 and TRBJ1-1, with 9 bases fitting TRBD1. Germline lookup yields CDR1 LNHNV and CDR2 YYDKDF (reference sequence). Trimming removed 1 base from V and 1 base from J; junction bases left unmatched: 10. The CDR3 loop spans 18 amino acids. DNA of the CDR3: TGTGCCACCAGCAGAGGGTACGGACAGGGGCGGGGGAACACTGAAGCTTTCTTT. The encoded protein is CATSRGYGQGRGNTEAFF.

This clone was seen a handful of times. V usage is TRBV18 and J usage is TRBJ2-1; D call uncertain. Per germline, CDR1 KGHSH and CDR2 LQKENI. V was cut by 4 bases and J by 2 bases, with 9 bases left in between. The CDR3 loop spans 14 amino acids. The CDR3 bases are TGTGCCAGCTCACAAGAGGTGACCTACAATGAGCAGTTCTTC. Protein: CASSQEVTYNEQFF.

In this sample, this clone turned up many times. The chain links TRBV5-6 to TRBJ1-1, with D unclear. Trimming took 0 bases from V and 0 from J, leaving 6 bases between them. The CDR3 extends over 14 amino acids. Germline assignment: CDR1 SGHDT and CDR2 YYEEEE. The chain's CDR3 is CASSLVHLNTEAFF. In nucleotides, the CDR3 is TGTGCCAGCAGCTTGGTACACCTGAACACTGAAGCTTTCTTT.

In its sample, this clone was seen a few times. V usage is TRBV4-3 and J usage is TRBJ2-7, with a weak D call TRBD1 (5 bases). Germline assignment: CDR1 LGHNA and CDR2 YSLEER. The ends were cut back, 4 bases at V and 2 bases at J, with 9 bases in the middle. The length of the CDR3 is 13 residues. The CDR3 nucleotides are TGCGCCAGCAGCCCAGGGCCCGCCTACGAGCAGTACTTC. Translation gives CASSPGPAYEQYF.

The CDR3 bases are TGTGCCAGCAGCTCCGGGACAGTCCCAGCAGATACGCAGTATTTT. This translates into CASSSGTVPADTQYF. This sequence joins TRBV5-4 and TRBJ2-3; 7 positions agree with TRBD1. The CDR3 has 15 residues. With V trimmed by 3 bases and J by 4 bases, 8 bases remained unmatched. Germline-derived CDR1 and CDR2 are SGHNT and YYREEE (reference sequence).

The chain couples TRBV30 to TRBJ1-4; D possibly corresponds to TRBD1 (5 bases). Germline V CDR1 and CDR2: GTSNPN, SVGIG (reference sequence). This CDR3 spans 14 amino acids. Trimming removed 1 base from V and 4 bases from J, with 10 bases in between. The CDR3 here is CAWSAGLFNEKLFF. The CDR3 region has the DNA TGTGCCTGGAGTGCGGGACTTTTTAATGAAAAACTGTTTTTT.

On this clone itself: The junction departs from germline at one end; a sequencing error may be responsible. The V and J genes are TRBV30 and TRBJ2-7; TRBD1 matches at 8 bases. Germline V gene data show CDR1 as GTSNPN and CDR2 as SVGIG (reference sequence). This CDR3 has 13 residues. The CDR3 DNA is TGTGCCTATAACAGGGGGAGTCCAAACGAGCAGTGCTTC. Its translation: CAYNRGSPNEQCF.

The chain combines TRBV7-2 with TRBJ2-6; D unclear. V dropped 5 bases and J dropped 1 base, with 9 bases sitting between them. The CDR3 covers 15 residues. The germline V gene has CDR1 SGHTA and CDR2 FQGNSA. The CDR3 DNA reads TGTGCCAGCAGCCCGGACGTTTCTGGGGCCAACGTCCTGACTTTC. Translating it yields CASSPDVSGANVLTF.

The J gene is TRBJ2-4, the V gene TRBV5-1, with 8 nucleotides matching TRBD2. V lost 9 bases to trimming and J lost 5 bases; unmatched junction nucleotides: 13. The germline V gene encodes CDR1 SGHRS and CDR2 YFSETQ. This CDR3 is 15 amino acids long. This CDR3 is CAIPGRVAGENIQYF. DNA of the CDR3: TGCGCCATCCCCGGGAGGGTGGCGGGTGAAAACATTCAGTACTTC.

The J gene is TRBJ2-5, the V gene TRBV6-6; weak D call: TRBD2 (5 bases). CDR1 MNHNY and CDR2 SVGAGI come from the germline V gene (reference sequence). Between the trimmed V and J ends, which lost 7 bases and 4 bases, there was a span of 13 bases. This CDR3 contains 13 residues. The CDR3 reads CASIRTLGETQYF. The CDR3 DNA reads as TGTGCCAGCATTAGGACTCTCGGAGAGACCCAGTACTTC.

This chain uses TRBV18 with TRBJ2-1; tentative D call: TRBD2 (6 bases). Between the trimmed V and J ends, which lost 5 bases and 6 bases, there was a span of 14 bases. CDR3 length: 14 amino acids. CDR1 KGHSH and CDR2 LQKENI come from the germline V gene. The CDR3, as DNA: TGTGCCAGCTCAGTTCCGGGACTCATCAATGAGCAGTTCTTC. It codes for CASSVPGLINEQFF.

The chain uses TRBV5-1 and TRBJ2-4; no clear D gene. V gave up 0 bases and J gave up 0 bases, with 13 bases separating them. Germline CDR1 reads SGHRS; CDR2 reads YFSETQ. This CDR3 contains 17 residues. The CDR3 DNA reads as TGCGCCAGCAGCTTGGGGCCGGGCGGAGTAGCCAAAAACATTCAGTACTTC. Residues: CASSLGPGGVAKNIQYF.

Of note for this clone: The sample contains more than one DNA sequence encoding this CDR3. The gene calls are TRBV5-1 and TRBJ2-7; TRBD2 aligns across 7 bases. This CDR3 region has 14 residues. Per germline, CDR1 SGHRS and CDR2 YFSETQ. Losses at the gene ends were 2 bases for V and 1 base for J; bases not matched to a gene: 3. CDR3 in amino acids: CASSLEGGSYEQYF. The CDR3 DNA reads TGCGCCAGCAGCTTAGAGGGAGGGTCCTACGAGCAGTACTTC.

This clone was found a few times. The rearrangement joins TRBV7-2 to TRBJ2-3, with no clear D. CDR1 SGHTA and CDR2 FQGNSA come from the germline V gene. With 5 bases removed from V and 5 bases from J, the gap between germline ends came to 5 bases. The CDR3 totals 11 residues. CDR3 region: CASSPLDTQYF. The CDR3 bases are TGTGCCAGCAGCCCCCTAGATACGCAGTATTTT.

This clone has more than one count but fewer than ten. The identical CDR3 is also encoded by other nucleotide sequences in the sample. The rearrangement joins TRBV5-1 to TRBJ2-5, with D possibly being TRBD1 (6 bases). CDR1 and CDR2 (germline): SGHRS, YFSETQ. This CDR3 spans 15 amino acids. The ends were cut back, 0 bases at V and 2 bases at J, with 11 bases in the middle. The CDR3 sequence is CASSLADSRQETQYF. CDR3 DNA sequence: TGCGCCAGCAGCTTGGCGGACAGCCGACAAGAGACCCAGTACTTC.

On this clone itself: A much larger clone is a single base away; this may be a read error. This sample also contains other DNA sequences that code for the same CDR3. V gene TRBV7-9 combines with J gene TRBJ1-1, with D uncertain. With 2 bases removed from V and 4 bases from J, the gap between germline ends came to 5 bases. Germline-derived CDR1 and CDR2 are SEHNR and FQNEAQ (reference sequence). The CDR3 is made up of 12 amino acids. CDR3 sequence (DNA): TGTGCCAGCAGCTTAATGGGCACTGAAGCTTTCTTT. Residues: CASSLMGTEAFF.

The table lists this clone with many counts. This chain links TRBV9 with TRBJ2-7; D is ambiguous. This CDR3 is built from 14 residues. V shed 4 bases and J shed 1 base, with 12 bases lying between them. Germline V gene data show CDR1 as SGDLS and CDR2 as YYNGEE. CDR3 residues: CASSPQAGSYEQYF. The CDR3 DNA sequence: TGTGCCAGCAGCCCCCAAGCCGGTTCCTACGAGCAGTACTTC.

The rearrangement uses TRBV5-1 and TRBJ2-7, with a tentative D call TRBD1 (6 bases). Trimming took 4 bases from V and 0 from J, leaving 11 bases between them. The CDR3 extends over 14 amino acids. Germline V gives CDR1 SGHRS, CDR2 YFSETQ. The CDR3 DNA follows: TGCGCCAGCAGCGATGGACAGAACTCCTACGAGCAGTACTTC. Translated, it gives CASSDGQNSYEQYF.

The chain uses TRBV7-9 and TRBJ2-6; 9 bases map to TRBD1. CDR3 size: 17 residues. Germline CDR1 and CDR2: SEHNR and FQNEAQ (reference sequence). V lost 5 bases, J lost 4 bases, and 9 bases stayed unmatched. The CDR3 loop is CASSPSGTGFGANVLTF. Written as DNA, the CDR3 is TGTGCCAGCAGCCCGTCCGGGACAGGGTTCGGGGCCAACGTCCTGACTTTC.

CDR3 residues: CATGGQETQYF. The CDR3, as DNA: TGTGCCACAGGGGGGCAAGAGACCCAGTACTTC. The genes are TRBV2 and TRBJ2-5, with D perhaps matching TRBD1 (7 bases). Germline CDR1 SNHLY, CDR2 FYNNEI. V lost 10 bases to trimming and J lost 2 bases, with 8 bases between them. The CDR3 runs 11 residues.

The CDR3 sequence is CASSSPATLNTEAFF. The CDR3 coding sequence is TGTGCCAGTAGCAGCCCAGCTACCCTGAACACTGAAGCTTTCTTT. The V and J genes are TRBV19 and TRBJ1-1; unclear D gene. Trimming cost V 6 bases and J 0 bases, with 14 bases left between them. Germline CDR1 and CDR2: LNHDA and SQIVND (reference sequence). This CDR3 is 15 amino acids long. The entire variable domain, with the rest obtained from reference TRBV19 and TRBJ1-1, is as follows: DGGITQSPKYLFRKEGQNVTLSCEQNLNHDAMYWYRQDPGQGLRLIYYSQIVNDFQKGDIAEGYSVSREKKESFPLTVTSAQKNPTAFYLCASSSPATLNTEAFFGQGTRLTVV.